These T cell receptor beta chains were read from a single sample in a study of Ad26.COV2.S vaccination and SARS-CoV-2 variants. Generated by immunoSEQ multiplex PCR, the TCRdb table keeps only in-frame clones and is missing some. The table lists hundreds of thousands of clones, around nine tenths of them singletons. The sequenced sample was peripheral blood, obtained in a trial of Ad26.COV2.S vaccine versus placebo. These TCRs come from a person aged 18-65 years who received the Ad26.COV2.S COVID-19 vaccine or a placebo. Each CDR3 is given with its conserved first and last residue. A D gene is named only where the DNA matches it firmly. Size values are once, few and many counts, or a class for expanded clones, and some rows have none.

j_call,d_call,v_call,clone_size,cdr3_nt,cdr3_aa
TRBJ2-1,NA,TRBV4-1,once,TGCGCCAGCAGCCAAGGTTCGTGGCTAGCTCGGAGCAATGAGCAGTTCTTC,CASSQGSWLARSNEQFF
TRBJ1-5,NA,TRBV20-1,NA,TGCAGTGCTAATCAGCCCCAGCATTTT,CSANQPQHF
TRBJ2-3,NA,TRBV10-3,once,TGTGCCATCAGTGAGAACGCTCTCGGGGATACGCAGTATTTT,CAISENALGDTQYF
TRBJ2-3,TRBD2,TRBV7-2,NA,TGTGCCAGCAGCTTAGGGGCCCCGACTAGCGGGGTTACGTTT,CASSLGAPTSGVTF
TRBJ1-2,NA,TRBV3-1/TRBV3-2,NA,TGTGCCAGCAGCCAAAAGACAGACTACTATGGCTACACCTTC,CASSQKTDYYGYTF
TRBJ1-2,NA,TRBV5-6,NA,TGTGCCAGCAGCCCAAAGGGGGTAAACTATGGCTACACCTTC,CASSPKGVNYGYTF
TRBJ2-7,TRBD2,TRBV4-2,few,TGTGCCAGCAGCCCATCCGGGACTAGCGGCTACGAGCAGTACTTC,CASSPSGTSGYEQYF
TRBJ2-1,NA,TRBV3-1/TRBV3-2,few,TGTGCCAGCAGCCAAGATCTGGGAGCCTACAATGAGCAGTTCTTC,CASSQDLGAYNEQFF
TRBJ1-4,NA,TRBV2,NA,TGTGCCAGCGAACGGACTAATGAAAAACTGTTTTTT,CASERTNEKLFF
TRBJ2-7,TRBD2,TRBV27,NA,TGTGCCAGCAGTCCCCGGACTAGCGGGGGAAGGTACGAGCAGTACTTC,CASSPRTSGGRYEQYF
TRBJ1-1,TRBD1,TRBV6-5,NA,TGTGCCAGCAGGACCAGGGGGTACGCTGAAGCTTTCTTT,CASRTRGYAEAFF